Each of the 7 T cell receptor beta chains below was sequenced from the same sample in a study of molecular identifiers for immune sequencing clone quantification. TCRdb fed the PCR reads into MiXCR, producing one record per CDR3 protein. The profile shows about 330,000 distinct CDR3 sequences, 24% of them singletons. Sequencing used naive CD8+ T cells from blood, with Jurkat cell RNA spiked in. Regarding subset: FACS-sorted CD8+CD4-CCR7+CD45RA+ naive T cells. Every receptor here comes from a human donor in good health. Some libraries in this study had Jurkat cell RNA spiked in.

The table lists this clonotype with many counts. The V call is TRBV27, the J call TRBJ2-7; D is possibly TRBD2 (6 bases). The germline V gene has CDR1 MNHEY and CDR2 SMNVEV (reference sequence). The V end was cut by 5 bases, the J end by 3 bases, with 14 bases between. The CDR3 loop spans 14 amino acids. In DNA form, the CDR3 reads TGTGCCAGCAGTCCCGGGAGAGTCAACTACGAGCAGTACTTC. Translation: CASSPGRVNYEQYF.

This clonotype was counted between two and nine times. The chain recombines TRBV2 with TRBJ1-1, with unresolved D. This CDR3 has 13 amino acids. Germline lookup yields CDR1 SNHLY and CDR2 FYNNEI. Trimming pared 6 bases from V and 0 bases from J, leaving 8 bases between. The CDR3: CASRAPMNTEAFF. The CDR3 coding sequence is TGTGCCAGCAGGGCGCCCATGAACACTGAAGCTTTCTTT. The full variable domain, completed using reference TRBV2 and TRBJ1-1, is EPEVTQTPSHQVTQMGQEVILRCVPISNHLYFYWYRQILGQKVEFLVSFYNNEISEKSEIFDDQFSVERPDGSNFTLKIRSTKLEDSAMYFCASRAPMNTEAFFGQGTRLTVV.

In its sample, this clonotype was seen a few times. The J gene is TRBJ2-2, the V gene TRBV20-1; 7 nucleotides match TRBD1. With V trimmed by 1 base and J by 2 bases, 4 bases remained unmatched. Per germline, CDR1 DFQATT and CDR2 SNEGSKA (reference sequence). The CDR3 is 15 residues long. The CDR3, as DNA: TGCAGTGCTAGAGCCGGGACAGCAAACACCGGGGAGCTGTTTTTT. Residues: CSARAGTANTGELFF.

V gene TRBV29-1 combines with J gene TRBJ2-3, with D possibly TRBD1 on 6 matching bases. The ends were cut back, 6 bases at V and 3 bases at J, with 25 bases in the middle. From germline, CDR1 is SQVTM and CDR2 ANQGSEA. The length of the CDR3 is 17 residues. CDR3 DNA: TGCAGCGTGGTAACCGAAACAGGGAATTTTATAACAGATACGCAGTATTTT. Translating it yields CSVVTETGNFITDTQYF.

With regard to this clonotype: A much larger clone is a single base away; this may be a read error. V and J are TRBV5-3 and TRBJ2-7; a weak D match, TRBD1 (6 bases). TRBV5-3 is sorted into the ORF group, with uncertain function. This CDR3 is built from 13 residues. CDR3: CASSAPDRYERYF. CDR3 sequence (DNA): TGTGCCAGCAGCGCGCCAGACAGGTACGAGCGGTACTTC.

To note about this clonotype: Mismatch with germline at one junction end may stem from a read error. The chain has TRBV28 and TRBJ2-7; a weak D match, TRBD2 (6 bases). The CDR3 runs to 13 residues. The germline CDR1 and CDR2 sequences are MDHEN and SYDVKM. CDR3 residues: CVSSLGGNYEQYF. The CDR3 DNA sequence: TGTGTCAGCAGTTTGGGGGGTAACTACGAGCAGTACTTC.

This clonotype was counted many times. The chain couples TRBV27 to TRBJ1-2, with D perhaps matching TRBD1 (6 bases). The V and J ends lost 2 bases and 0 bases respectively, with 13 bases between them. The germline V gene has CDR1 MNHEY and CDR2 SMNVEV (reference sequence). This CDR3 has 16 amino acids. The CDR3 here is CASSLRPGAPNYGYTF. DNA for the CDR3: TGTGCCAGCAGTTTACGGCCAGGGGCACCTAACTATGGCTACACCTTC.